This T cell receptor (beta chain) is from a study of CD4+ T cells in melanoma (dated by TCRdb to 2021 to 2024). In terms of the full investigation: The study investigated neoantigen-specific CD4+ T cells in human melanoma.

Receptor amplification or capture employed the immunoSEQ multiplex PCR assay. The immuneACCESS repertoire file appears here via TCRdb, limited to in-frame rearrangements. These files lack a portion of the clones; in checked studies, under half of the deficit traces to unresolved V genes, and the cause of the others is not known. Recorded for this sample are about 10,000 clones; about 66% of them occurred a single time. The ten largest clones capture roughly 16% of the sample. On this clone: It has no known antigen specificity. Qualities for individual bases were not recorded, and no much larger clone is one base off.

Donors were patients with melanoma. Here is what the overall study found, with its caveats: The report described a correlation between neoantigen-specific CD4+ T cells and the function of CD8+ T cells, macrophages and B cells. Neoantigen-specific CD4+ T cells in melanoma were reported to have a range of differentiation states.

V is cut back by 4 bases and J by 6 bases, with 5 bases in the junction unmatched. Its CDR3 holds 14 amino acids, cysteine through phenylalanine. Of all the DNA, just the CDR3 is kept, 42 bases in frame from base 1. The germline V gene (reference sequence) specifies SGHKS as CDR1 and YYEKEE as CDR2. The V and J genes are TRBV5-5 and TRBJ2-2; a stretch of 8 junction bases matches TRBD1. This sequence originates from a human donor with melanoma. The sequencing input was cells from a culture (not recorded whether cultured in vitro). The DNA is as follows: TGTGCCAGCAGCCCCTGGACAGGGCCCGGGGAGCTGTTTTTT. Its protein is CASSPWTGPGELFF.